A selection of T cell receptor beta chains follows, all from one sample in a study of cytomegalovirus exposure and HLA in healthy donors. The repertoire was sequenced with immunoSEQ multiplex PCR; TCRdb's copy has only in-frame clones and lacks some. Of about 100,000 clones listed, about 77% are singletons. The sample consisted of PBMCs. The receptor set was obtained from a woman between 18 and 29 years old in good health and CMV-seropositive. Each CDR3 is given with its conserved first and last residue. D genes are given only for firm matches. Only part of the rows carry a size: once, few, many, or a class if the clone is expanded.

d_call	v_call	clone_size	j_call	cdr3_nt	cdr3_aa
TRBD1	TRBV14	-	TRBJ1-2	TGTGCCAGCAGCCAATTACAGGGGGTCCTGGATGGCTACACCTTC	CASSQLQGVLDGYTF
TRBD1	TRBV28	once	TRBJ2-7	TGTGCCAGCAGCCCTCCGGGGGGACAGGGGGGTTTGGAGCAGTACTTC	CASSPPGGQGGLEQYF
TRBD2	TRBV18	once	TRBJ2-1	TGTGCCAGCTCACCCGGGACTAGCGCCTACTCCTACAATGAGCAGTTCTTC	CASSPGTSAYSYNEQFF
-	TRBV6-4	-	TRBJ2-2	TGTGCCAGCAGTGACTCTGAGGATGCCGGGGAGCTGTTTTTT	CASSDSEDAGELFF
TRBD2	TRBV4-3	few	TRBJ2-6	TGCGCCAGCAGCCCTGAGACTAGCGGCTCTGGGGCCAACGTCCTGACTTTC	CASSPETSGSGANVLTF
-	TRBV7-3	-	TRBJ2-1	TGTGCCAGCAGCTTGGGCGCCGACCCCTCCTACAATGAGCAGTTCTTC	CASSLGADPSYNEQFF
-	TRBV28	-	TRBJ2-1	TGTGCCAGCAATTCGGATGGGCCGAGGGATGAGCAGTTCTTC	CASNSDGPRDEQFF
-	TRBV7-9	-	TRBJ1-5	TGTGCCAGCAGCTTAGGAGGTAATAGCAATCAGCCCCAGCATTTT	CASSLGGNSNQPQHF
-	TRBV13	-	TRBJ2-7	TGTGCCAGCAGCAAAGACGTTCTAGTACACGAGCAGTACTTC	CASSKDVLVHEQYF
TRBD1	TRBV10-3	-	TRBJ1-1	TGTGCCATCAGGACAGGGGGGAACACTGAAGCTTTCTTT	CAIRTGGNTEAFF
TRBD2	TRBV6-4	-	TRBJ2-3	TGTGCCAGCAGCCTTTCCGGGACTAGCGGCACAGATACGCAGTATTTT	CASSLSGTSGTDTQYF
-	TRBV7-9	few	TRBJ2-7	TGTGCCAGCAGCTTAGCTTTGACGGGGTACGAGCAGTACTTC	CASSLALTGYEQYF
TRBD2	TRBV11-2	-	TRBJ2-3	TGTGCCAGCAGCTCGGCCAGCGGGAGGTCCCGGGCGTCGCAGTATTTT	CASSSASGRSRASQYF
-	TRBV5-6	-	TRBJ2-2	TGTGCCAGCAGCTTGGTTCCGTCCGGGGAGCTGTTTTTT	CASSLVPSGELFF
-	TRBV28	-	TRBJ2-5	TGTGCCAGCAGTTCGCAAGAGACCCAGTACTTC	CASSSQETQYF
-	TRBV13	-	TRBJ2-1	TGTGCCAGCAGCTCCAATTATGAGCAGTTCTTC	CASSSNYEQFF
TRBD2	TRBV7-2	-	TRBJ2-5	TGTGCCAGCAGCCGGGGACTAGAGGAGACCCAGTACTTC	CASSRGLEETQYF
-	TRBV29-1	-	TRBJ1-2	TGCAGCGTTGACATTGGTCGGGGTCACTATGGCTACACCTTC	CSVDIGRGHYGYTF
-	TRBV9	-	TRBJ2-5	TGTGCCAGCAGCACCTTCACTAGCTTGGGCCCGCAAGAGACCCAGTACTTC	CASSTFTSLGPQETQYF
-	TRBV19	-	TRBJ1-1	TGTGCCAGTAGGCAGGCGATCATGAACACTGAAGCTTTCTTT	CASRQAIMNTEAFF
-	TRBV18	-	TRBJ1-1	TGTGCCAGCTCTATAGGGGGGGAGAGCACTGAAGCTTTCTTT	CASSIGGESTEAFF
TRBD1	TRBV7-3	few	TRBJ1-4	TGTGCCAGCAGCGGCGGGACAGGGAGGGGGGAAAAACTGTTTTTT	CASSGGTGRGEKLFF
-	TRBV7-9	-	TRBJ2-7	TGTGCCAGCAGCCCGTCCACTTTCTCTACCTACGAGCAGTACTTC	CASSPSTFSTYEQYF
TRBD2	TRBV4-1	-	TRBJ2-3	TGCGCCAGCAGCCCTTCGGGACTAGCGGGAGGGCCCGATACGCAGTATTTT	CASSPSGLAGGPDTQYF
-	TRBV6-6	-	TRBJ1-5	TGTGCCAGCAGTTCAGGGGATCAGCCCCAGCATTTT	CASSSGDQPQHF
TRBD1	TRBV29-1	-	TRBJ2-7	TGCAGCGTTGGACAGGGGGCCTACGAGCAGTACTTC	CSVGQGAYEQYF
TRBD2	TRBV6-4	-	TRBJ2-1	TGTGCCAGCAGTGACTCGGCGGGAGGGAGCATCCATGAGCAGTTCTTC	CASSDSAGGSIHEQFF
TRBD2	TRBV27	-	TRBJ2-1	TGTGCCAGCAGTTGGAGCGGGAGGTACAATGAGCAGTTCTTC	CASSWSGRYNEQFF
TRBD2	TRBV29-1	-	TRBJ2-7	TGCAGCGTTGGGTACCTAGCGGCGTCCTACGAGCAGTACTTC	CSVGYLAASYEQYF
-	TRBV5-4	-	TRBJ1-2	TGTGCCAGCAGCTTGGGCCCAGGGGACTATGGCTACACCTTC	CASSLGPGDYGYTF
-	TRBV5-4	-	TRBJ2-1	TGTGCCAGCAGCTTGGCCCAGGTGGTTGAGCAGTTCTTC	CASSLAQVVEQFF
TRBD2	TRBV23-1	-	TRBJ2-1	TGCGCCAGCAGTCAATCAACTAGCGGGGGGCGGGAGCAGTTCTTC	CASSQSTSGGREQFF
-	TRBV28	few	TRBJ1-4	TGTGCCAGCGGGGAACAGGCGTGGAATGAAAAACTGTTTTTT	CASGEQAWNEKLFF
-	TRBV6-1	-	TRBJ2-3	TGTGCCAGCCACAATGACAGGCATGGCACAGATACGCAGTATTTT	CASHNDRHGTDTQYF
TRBD2	TRBV9	once	TRBJ2-3	TGTGCCAGCAGCCTGACTAGCGGACCGAATACAGATACGCAGTATTTT	CASSLTSGPNTDTQYF
-	TRBV19	-	TRBJ1-5	TGTGCCAGTAGCCTTATGGCGGGGGGCGATCAGCCCCAGCATTTT	CASSLMAGGDQPQHF
TRBD2	TRBV5-1	-	TRBJ2-7	TGCGCCAGCAGCCTAGGGACGGGACTAGCGGGAATGGACGAGCAGTACTTC	CASSLGTGLAGMDEQYF
TRBD2	TRBV7-2	once	TRBJ2-5	TGTGCCAGCAGCTTACAGGCCTGGGTGGCGGGAGGGCGTGGGGAGACCCAGTACTTC	CASSLQAWVAGGRGETQYF
TRBD2	TRBV6-5	-	TRBJ2-7	TGTGCCAGCAGTCAAAGACCCCAGCGGGGGTACGAGCAGTACTTC	CASSQRPQRGYEQYF
-	TRBV7-9	-	TRBJ1-1	TGTGCCAGCAACGCCGGCCAGGGCAAATCAGCTTTCTTT	CASNAGQGKSAFF
-	TRBV9	-	TRBJ2-3	TGTGCCAGCAGCGTAGCTGGGACTAGCACAGATACGCAGTATTTT	CASSVAGTSTDTQYF
TRBD1	TRBV19	-	TRBJ2-7	TGTGCCAGTAGTCCACAGGGGTTTGAATGGTACGAGCAGTACTTC	CASSPQGFEWYEQYF
TRBD2	TRBV4-3	-	TRBJ2-7	TGCGCCAGCAGCCAAAGTACTAGCGGTTCCTACGAGCAGTACTTC	CASSQSTSGSYEQYF
TRBD1	TRBV9	-	TRBJ1-4	TGTGCCAGCAGCGCCCAGGGGGGCGAGGTAACTAATGAAAAACTGTTTTTT	CASSAQGGEVTNEKLFF
TRBD2	TRBV28	-	TRBJ2-1	TGTGCCAGCACAGGAGGCGGCGGGAGCTACAATGAGCAGTTCTTC	CASTGGGGSYNEQFF
TRBD1	TRBV5-6	-	TRBJ1-5	TGTGCCAGCAGCGTTCTCACAGGGGGAAATCAGCCCCAGCATTTT	CASSVLTGGNQPQHF
-	TRBV5-6	-	TRBJ2-3	TGTGCCAGCAGCAACCTCCGGGACACGGGCACAGATACGCAGTATTTT	CASSNLRDTGTDTQYF
TRBD1	TRBV7-2	-	TRBJ1-1	TGTGCCAGCAGCACTACGGGACAGGTGAACACTGAAGCTTTCTTT	CASSTTGQVNTEAFF